What follows is one T cell receptor (beta chain) and its context. Clones were read by immunoSEQ multiplex PCR, and TCRdb kept only the in-frame ones, dropping some. The table lists 90,000 to 100,000 clones, roughly nine tenths of them singletons. These data originate in a study of blood T cell repertoires in COVID-19. Whole-study context: Donors in the United States, Italy and Spain gave samples during acute or convalescent COVID-19. Sources were T cells, B-cell-depleted T cells, or PBMCs; the material itself was cDNA or gDNA.

The V and J ends lost 2 bases and 6 bases respectively, with 14 bases between them. Looked up from germline, CDR1 is MGHRA and CDR2 is YSYEKL. This CDR3 comprises 15 residues. This chain joins TRBV4-1 and TRBJ2-1; tentatively, D is TRBD1 (6 bases). The sequence was obtained from a man aged 45-65 years with COVID-19, enrolled during active disease. The sequencing sample was made of peripheral blood. In DNA, the CDR3 is TGCGCCAGCAGCCAAAAAAAACGGGACACCAATGAGCAGTTCTTC. Its protein is CASSQKKRDTNEQFF.